A selection of T cell receptor beta chains follows, all from one sample in a study of cytomegalovirus exposure and HLA in healthy donors. Profiled with immunoSEQ multiplex PCR; TCRdb holds only in-frame clones, not every one. The sample consists of under 50,000 clones, about 94% of them appearing once. The sample taken for sequencing was PBMCs. The receptor source for this set is a woman aged 18-30 years in good health and CMV-seropositive. Both conserved end residues are part of each CDR3. A D gene is named only where the DNA matches it firmly. Some rows mark clone size as missing; the rest say once, few, many or name a class of expanded clone.

>.|TRBV5-1|TRBD2|TRBJ2-2
TGCGCCAGCAGTTTACTAGCGGGAGACCCTAACACCGGGGAGCTGTTTTTT
CASSLLAGDPNTGELFF
>.|TRBV28|TRBD1|TRBJ2-1
TGTGCCAGCAGTCAACCGGGACAGGGGGCGAATGAGCAGTTCTTC
CASSQPGQGANEQFF
>.|TRBV5-8|.|TRBJ1-2
TGTGCCAGCAGCTTGTTCAGGGGCCCCCCTTATGGCTACACCTTC
CASSLFRGPPYGYTF
>.|TRBV6-1|.|TRBJ1-5
TGTGCCAGCATCTCGACGGGGGGCAATCAGCCCCAGCATTTT
CASISTGGNQPQHF
>.|TRBV19|.|TRBJ2-1
TGTGCCAGTAGTCTTTTGTATGGCTATGAGCAGTTCTTC
CASSLLYGYEQFF
>.|TRBV30|TRBD2|TRBJ2-5
TGTGCCTGGAATGGGCTAGCGGGAGGGCGGGGGGAGACCCAGTACTTC
CAWNGLAGGRGETQYF
>.|TRBV7-2|TRBD2|TRBJ2-7
TGTGCCAGCAGCTCCTCACTAGCGGGAGGGCCCTACGAGCAGTACTTC
CASSSSLAGGPYEQYF
>.|TRBV7-3|TRBD2|TRBJ2-1
TGTGCCAGCAGTTATAAACCGGGACTAGCGGCTGACAATGAGCAGTTCTTC
CASSYKPGLAADNEQFF
>.|TRBV30|.|TRBJ2-7
TGTGCCTGGAGTAAACGGGGGAGCTCCTACGAGCAGTACTTC
CAWSKRGSSYEQYF
>few|TRBV19|.|TRBJ2-1
TGTGCCAGTAGTATAGGAGGAGCGCGGTACAATGAGCAGTTCTTC
CASSIGGARYNEQFF
>.|TRBV6-5|.|TRBJ2-7
TGTGCCAGCAGTTATCGGGACTCCTACGAGCAGTACTTC
CASSYRDSYEQYF
>large|TRBV28|.|TRBJ1-2
TGTGCCAGCAGTTTACTAGGGGAGGACTATGGCTACACCTTC
CASSLLGEDYGYTF
>few|TRBV25-1|TRBD1|TRBJ1-1
TGTGCCAGCAGAGGACAGGGGAACACTGAAGCTTTCTTT
CASRGQGNTEAFF
>.|TRBV4-1|.|TRBJ2-1
TGCGCCAGCAGCCAAGTTAGCGGAGAGACCTTTTTTTACAATGAGCAGTTCTTC
CASSQVSGETFFYNEQFF
>.|TRBV23-1|.|TRBJ1-1
TGCGCCAGCAGTCAATCAGGTTTAAGGGACATGGACACTGAAGCTTTCTTT
CASSQSGLRDMDTEAFF